The 3 T cell receptor beta chains listed next were all sequenced from one sample in a study of cytomegalovirus exposure and HLA in healthy donors. Use of 60 Vbeta and 13 Jbeta primers characterized the PCR. Produced via immunoSEQ multiplex PCR; TCRdb's table is partial and in-frame only. There are over 120,000 clones in the sample; approximately 80% occur only once, and 3.9% lies in the top ten. The source material was PBMCs. These receptor sequences come from a male donor in good health and CMV-seronegative.

V is TRBV7-9 and J is TRBJ2-3; D perhaps matches TRBD1 (5 bases). CDR1 is SEHNR and CDR2 is FQNEAQ in the germline V gene (reference sequence). V gave up 1 base and J gave up 1 base, with 9 bases separating them. The CDR3 is made up of 15 amino acids. CDR3 bases: TGTGCCAGCAGCTTAGGACAGATACGCACAGATACGCAGTATTTT. Translating it yields CASSLGQIRTDTQYF.

This chain joins TRBV7-3 and TRBJ2-1; 11 nucleotides align to TRBD2. The CDR3 is 16 residues long. The V and J ends lost 2 bases and 4 bases, in that order; junction bases with no gene match: 4. The germline V gene encodes CDR1 SGHTA and CDR2 FQGTGA. As DNA, the CDR3 is TGTGCCAGCAGCTTATTAACTAGCGGGGGTTACAATGAGCAGTTCTTC. Translating it yields CASSLLTSGGYNEQFF.

CDR3 DNA: TGTGCCAGCAGTGAATTGGGACAGGGTGTGGGAGGCTACACCTTC. Translation gives CASSELGQGVGGYTF. V is TRBV6-4 and J is TRBJ1-2; 9 nucleotides agree with TRBD1. Trimming took 3 bases from V and 8 from J; bases not matched to a gene: 10. The germline gives CDR1 MRHNA, CDR2 SNTAGT. The CDR3 spans 15 residues.